A single sample gave rise to the 10 T cell receptor beta chains below, sequenced in a study of identical twins. TCRdb redid the calling of the 5' RACE reads with MiXCR, one entry per CDR3 protein. The table records approximately 600,000 distinct CDR3 sequences, around 7.4% of them present only once. These same records also appear under a second study, on yellow fever vaccine responses in identical twins.

The source material was PBMCs. Source of these receptors: a woman under 30 in good health.

This sequence joins TRBV24-1 and TRBJ2-7, with D possibly being TRBD1 or TRBD2 (5 bases each). Germline CDR1 reads KGHDR; CDR2 reads SFDVKD. This CDR3 has 13 amino acids. Trimming removed 4 bases at V and 5 bases at J, with 11 bases between. The CDR3 sequence: CATSDIRDHEQYF. CDR3 nucleotides: TGTGCCACCAGTGACATCAGGGACCACGAGCAGTACTTC.

As DNA, the CDR3 is TGTGCCAGCAGTGAATACAGGGGCGCGGGGAACACCGGGGAGCTGTTTTTT. Its translation is CASSEYRGAGNTGELFF. The rearrangement links TRBV25-1 to TRBJ2-2; perhaps TRBD1 as D (6 bases). The CDR3 sequence is 17 residues long. V lost 0 bases and J 1 base, leaving 12 bases between the germline ends. The germline gives CDR1 MGHDK, CDR2 SYGVNS.

This clonotype was seen at least ten times. J is TRBJ2-7 and V is TRBV5-1; the match to TRBD2 covers 7 bases. The CDR3 length is 14 residues. V shed 0 bases and J 4 bases; nucleotides not matched to a gene: 4. Germline CDR1 is SGHRS and CDR2 is YFSETQ. The CDR3 sequence: CASSLGLAWYEQYF. As DNA, the CDR3 is TGCGCCAGCAGCTTGGGACTAGCTTGGTACGAGCAGTACTTC.

This clonotype occurred many times. The chain recombines TRBV12-3 or TRBV12-4 with TRBJ2-2, with 8 positions matching TRBD1. V lost 7 bases to trimming and J lost 6 bases; unmatched junction nucleotides: 4. This CDR3 has 13 residues. The CDR3 nucleotides are TGTGCCAGCACCGAACAGGGGGCCGGGGAGCTGTTTTTT. Amino acids: CASTEQGAGELFF.

Many counts were recorded for this clonotype. J is TRBJ2-7 and V is TRBV2; D uncertain. The CDR3 is made up of 13 amino acids. Germline V gene lookup returns CDR1 SNHLY and CDR2 FYNNEI. The V end lost 7 bases, the J end lost 5 bases, and 15 bases lay between the germline ends. CDR3 in DNA: TGTGCCAGCACAGTGGAGAGTACCCACGAGCAGTACTTC. Protein sequence: CASTVESTHEQYF.

This clonotype was recorded at least ten times. The V gene is TRBV12-3 or TRBV12-4, the J gene TRBJ2-7, with D maybe TRBD1 (6 bases). The V end lost 1 base, the J end lost 2 bases, and 6 bases lay between the germline ends. CDR3 length: 13 amino acids. CDR3 DNA: TGTGCCAGCAGTTTAGGGGACACCTACGAGCAGTACTTC. This codes for CASSLGDTYEQYF.

This sequence joins TRBV5-1 and TRBJ2-1, with D perhaps TRBD1 or TRBD2 (5 bases each). V was shortened by 3 bases and J by 9 bases, with 13 bases between the two germline ends. The CDR3 is 13 residues long. The germline V gene encodes CDR1 SGHRS and CDR2 YFSETQ. The CDR3 reads CASSWGPFSEQFF. The CDR3 DNA sequence: TGCGCCAGCAGCTGGGGACCTTTCAGTGAGCAGTTCTTC.

This clonotype came up many times. J is TRBJ2-5 and V is TRBV12-3 or TRBV12-4, with TRBD1 matching over 7 bases. V gave up 3 bases and J gave up 4 bases; unmatched junction bases: 5. This CDR3 spans 14 amino acids. In DNA, the CDR3 is TGTGCCAGCAGTTTCGGACAGGCGTTAGAGACCCAGTACTTC. Translated, it gives CASSFGQALETQYF.

V and J are TRBV29-1 and TRBJ2-1; TRBD2 agrees at 7 bases. This CDR3 has 13 amino acids. Germline trimming cut 4 bases from V and 3 bases from J; bases unmatched to any gene: 3. In germline, CDR1 is SQVTM, CDR2 ANQGSEA. The chain's CDR3 is CSVGSGNYNEQFF. CDR3 bases: TGCAGCGTTGGGAGCGGGAACTACAATGAGCAGTTCTTC.

Comments on this clonotype: The junction differs from germline at one of its ends, possibly a read error. CDR3 nucleotide sequence: TGTGCCAGCAGCACCTTGACTAGCGGGCCACTCTTC. This encodes CASSTLTSGPLF. V gene TRBV11-2 combines with J gene TRBJ2-1; TRBD2 matches at 10 bases. This CDR3 contains 12 residues. From germline, CDR1 is SGHAT and CDR2 FQNNGV.